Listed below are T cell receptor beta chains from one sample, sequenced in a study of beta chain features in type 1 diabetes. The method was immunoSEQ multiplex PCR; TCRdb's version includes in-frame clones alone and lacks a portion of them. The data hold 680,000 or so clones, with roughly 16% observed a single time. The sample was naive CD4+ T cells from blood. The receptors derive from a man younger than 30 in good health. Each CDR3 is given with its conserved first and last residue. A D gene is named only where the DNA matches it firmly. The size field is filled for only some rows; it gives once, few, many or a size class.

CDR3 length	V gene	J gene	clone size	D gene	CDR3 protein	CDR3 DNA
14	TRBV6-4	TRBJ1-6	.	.	CASSLQANNSPLHF	TGTGCCAGCAGTCTGCAGGCCAATAATTCACCCCTCCACTTT
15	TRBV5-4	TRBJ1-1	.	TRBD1	CASSLEGQRNTEAFF	TGTGCCAGCAGCTTGGAGGGACAGAGGAACACTGAAGCTTTCTTT
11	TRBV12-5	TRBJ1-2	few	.	CASGLTGLYTF	TGTGCTAGTGGTTTGACAGGACTCTACACCTTC
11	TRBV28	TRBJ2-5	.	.	CASGTDETQYF	TGTGCCAGCGGAACGGACGAGACCCAGTACTTC
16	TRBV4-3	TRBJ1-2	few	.	CASSQASSTVNYGYTF	TGCGCCAGCAGCCAAGCCTCTTCGACAGTTAACTATGGCTACACCTTC
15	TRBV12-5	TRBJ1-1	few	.	CASGLVLGGETEAFF	TGTGCTAGTGGTTTGGTATTAGGGGGGGAGACTGAAGCTTTCTTT
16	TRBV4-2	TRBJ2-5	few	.	CASSQLTGRSTETQYF	TGTGCCAGCAGCCAACTGACAGGGAGGTCAACAGAGACCCAGTACTTC
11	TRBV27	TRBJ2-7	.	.	CASSSRGEQYF	TGTGCCAGCAGTTCCCGGGGCGAGCAGTACTTC
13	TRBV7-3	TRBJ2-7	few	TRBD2	CASSSRTSLEQYF	TGTGCCAGCAGCTCGAGGACTAGTCTGGAGCAGTACTTC
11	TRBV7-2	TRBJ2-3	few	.	CASTRTDTQYF	TGTGCCAGCACCCGCACAGATACGCAGTATTTT
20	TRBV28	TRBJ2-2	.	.	CASSLWSRGVGWPPTGELFF	TGTGCCAGCAGTTTATGGAGTCGGGGAGTGGGTTGGCCACCCACCGGGGAGCTGTTTTTT
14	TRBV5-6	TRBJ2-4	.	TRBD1	CASSTQGAKNIQYF	TGTGCCAGCAGCACACAGGGGGCGAAAAACATTCAGTACTTC
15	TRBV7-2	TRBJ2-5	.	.	CASSYHSHQQETQYF	TGTGCCAGCAGCTATCATTCGCACCAACAAGAGACCCAGTACTTC
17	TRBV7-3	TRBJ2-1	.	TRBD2	CASSPAGAGGSYNEQFF	TGTGCCAGCAGCCCCGCGGGAGCGGGAGGATCCTACAATGAGCAGTTCTTC
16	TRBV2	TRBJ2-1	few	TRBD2	CASSKNLAGAYNEQFF	TGTGCCAGCAGTAAAAATCTAGCGGGGGCCTACAATGAGCAGTTCTTC